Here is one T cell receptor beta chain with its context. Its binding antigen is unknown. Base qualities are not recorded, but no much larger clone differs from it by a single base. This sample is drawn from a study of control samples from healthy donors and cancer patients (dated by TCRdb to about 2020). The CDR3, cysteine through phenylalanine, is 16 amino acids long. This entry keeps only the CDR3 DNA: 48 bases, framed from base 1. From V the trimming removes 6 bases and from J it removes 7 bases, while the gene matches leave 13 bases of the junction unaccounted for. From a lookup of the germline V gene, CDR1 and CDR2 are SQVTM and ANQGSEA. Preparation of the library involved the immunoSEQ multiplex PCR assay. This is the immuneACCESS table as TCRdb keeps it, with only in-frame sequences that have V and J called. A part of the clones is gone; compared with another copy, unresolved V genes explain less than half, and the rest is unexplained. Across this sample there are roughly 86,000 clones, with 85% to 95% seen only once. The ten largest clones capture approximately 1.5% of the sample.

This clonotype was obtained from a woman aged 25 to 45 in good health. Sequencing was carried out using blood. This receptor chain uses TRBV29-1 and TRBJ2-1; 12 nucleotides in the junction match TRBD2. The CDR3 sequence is CSVRLAGASMGNEQFF. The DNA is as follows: TGCAGCGTGAGACTAGCGGGAGCCTCTATGGGTAATGAGCAGTTCTTC.